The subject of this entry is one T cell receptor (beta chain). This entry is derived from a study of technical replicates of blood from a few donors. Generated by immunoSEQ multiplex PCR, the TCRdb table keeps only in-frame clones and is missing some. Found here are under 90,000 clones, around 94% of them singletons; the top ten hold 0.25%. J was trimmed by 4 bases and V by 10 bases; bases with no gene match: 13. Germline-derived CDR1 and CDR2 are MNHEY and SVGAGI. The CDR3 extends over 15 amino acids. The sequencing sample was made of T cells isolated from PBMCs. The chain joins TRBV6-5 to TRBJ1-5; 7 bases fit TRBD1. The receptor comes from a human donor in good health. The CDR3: CATRIFEGANQPQHF. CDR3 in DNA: TGTGCCACCAGAATATTTGAGGGGGCTAATCAGCCCCAGCATTTT.